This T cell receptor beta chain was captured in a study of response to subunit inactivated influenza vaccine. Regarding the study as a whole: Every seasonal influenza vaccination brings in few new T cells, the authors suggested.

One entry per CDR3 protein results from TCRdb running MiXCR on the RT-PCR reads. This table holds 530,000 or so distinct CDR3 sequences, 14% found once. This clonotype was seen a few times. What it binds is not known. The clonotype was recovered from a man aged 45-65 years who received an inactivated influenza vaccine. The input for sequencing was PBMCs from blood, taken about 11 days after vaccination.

The CDR3, as DNA: TGCGCCAGCAGCCAGGGTCTCGTAGCGGGTCGGAGCTCCTACAATGAGCAGTTCTTC. Translation: CASSQGLVAGRSSYNEQFF. The rearrangement links TRBV4-1 to TRBJ2-1; 7 nucleotides line up with TRBD2. Per the germline V gene, CDR1 is MGHRA and CDR2 is YSYEKL. This CDR3 has 19 amino acids. V lost 3 bases and J lost 0; bases outside the gene matches: 14.